This entry concerns a single T cell receptor beta chain. This entry belongs to a study of chemoradiotherapy in HPV16-positive cancers. TCRdb's table, derived via immunoSEQ multiplex PCR, lists solely in-frame clones and lacks some. The data contain approximately 9,300 clones, approximately 70% of them singletons. The germline CDR1 and CDR2 sequences are SGDLS and YYNGEE. CDR3 length: 15 residues. Trimming pared 2 bases from V and 1 base from J, leaving 11 bases between. The specimen was taken from a patient who underwent chemoradiotherapy. The receptor was derived from a human donor with HPV-associated anogenital cancer. The rearrangement joins TRBV9 to TRBJ2-3; TRBD2 is a possible D gene (6 bases). The CDR3 bases are TGTGCCAGCAGCGTCGGGACTCGTGGCACAGATACGCAGTATTTT. Translation: CASSVGTRGTDTQYF.